This T cell receptor beta chain was recovered during a study of persistence of HIV-infected CD4 T cells. Note on this clone: Its antigen is unknown.

Trimming took off 5 bases at V and 4 bases at J, with 8 bases between the two ends. There are 12 residues in the CDR3. The stimulus was lysate of CMV-infected fibroblasts, 10 ug/mL. CD40L/CD69 double-negative CD45RO-high memory CD4+ T cells were collected. The immunoSEQ assay was version 4, run in survey mode. The repertoire was sequenced with immunoSEQ multiplex PCR; TCRdb's copy has only in-frame clones and lacks some. Of 35,000 to 40,000 clones in the sample, 80% were seen once. General study points: Bulk TCR data could not be restricted to HIV-1-infected CMV-responding cells.

The chain joins TRBV12-3 or TRBV12-4 to TRBJ1-2, with D maybe TRBD1 (5 bases). Source: CD4+ T cells sorted from PBMCs after roughly 20-hour stimulation, taken from a patient who received antiretroviral therapy. The origin of this receptor is an adult man with HIV who was CMV-seropositive. The CDR3 nucleotides read TGTGCCAGCAGTCGGGACCTCTATGGCTACACCTTC. Translated, it gives CASSRDLYGYTF.